The 30 T cell receptor beta chains presented below share a single source sample, sequenced in a study of T cell responses to AZD1222 COVID-19 vaccine. The protocol was immunoSEQ multiplex PCR, while the TCRdb copy is restricted to in-frame clones and leaves out a portion. The sample shows roughly 30,000 clones, over 75% of them seen only once. The sample was peripheral blood, taken on day 0 of AZD1222 vaccination. The receptors here all came from an adult in good health.

V is TRBV11-2 and J is TRBJ2-2; TRBD2 matches at 14 bases. The germline V gene encodes CDR1 SGHAT and CDR2 FQNNGV. With 3 bases clipped from V and 5 bases from J, the junction kept 11 bases outside the gene matches. The CDR3 runs to 19 residues. In DNA form, the CDR3 reads TGTGCCAGCAGCTTCCTTCGACTAGCGGGAGGGCCGGGGACCGGGGAGCTGTTTTTT. It codes for CASSFLRLAGGPGTGELFF.

This chain uses TRBV11-2 with TRBJ1-2; D might be TRBD1 (6 bases). Between the trimmed V and J ends, which lost 0 bases and 8 bases, there was a span of 10 bases. This CDR3 comprises 13 residues. The germline CDR1 and CDR2 sequences are SGHAT and FQNNGV. CDR3 protein: CASSLDRGGGYTF. For the CDR3, the DNA is TGTGCCAGCAGCTTAGATCGAGGGGGAGGCTACACCTTC.

The V and J genes are TRBV10-1 and TRBJ1-1, with 10 bases aligning to TRBD1. CDR3 length equals 15 residues. V lost 8 bases, J lost 1 base, and 7 bases stayed unmatched. The germline CDR1 and CDR2 sequences are WNHNN and SYGVQD (reference sequence). Here the CDR3 DNA reads TGCGCCAGCCGGGACAGGGGTAAGGGGAACACTGAAGCTTTCTTT. Its protein product is CASRDRGKGNTEAFF.

This clone was seen a single time. V gene TRBV14 combines with J gene TRBJ2-2; no firm D call. This CDR3 has 16 amino acids. V was cut by 2 bases and J by 1 base, with 11 bases left in between. CDR1 and CDR2 (germline): SGHDN, FVKESK. CDR3 bases: TGTGCCAGCAGCCAATTTTCTGGGTTGAACACCGGGGAGCTGTTTTTT. As protein: CASSQFSGLNTGELFF.

This CDR3 is CASSPLQGNEQFF. Here the CDR3 DNA reads TGTGCCAGCTCACCACTACAGGGTAACGAGCAGTTCTTC. This chain connects TRBV18 to TRBJ2-1; TRBD1 might be the D (6 bases). From germline, CDR1 is KGHSH and CDR2 LQKENI. Between the trimmed V and J ends, which lost 1 base and 10 bases, there was a span of 11 bases. This CDR3 is 13 amino acids long.

The V gene is TRBV12-3 or TRBV12-4, the J gene TRBJ1-2; D is unresolved. V was clipped by 5 bases and J by 7 bases, with 14 bases between them. This CDR3 has 13 amino acids. As DNA, the CDR3 is TGTGCCAGCAGTCCCCGAGGCCACGGTGGCTACACCTTC. Amino acid sequence: CASSPRGHGGYTF.

This clone was counted a single time. The chain uses TRBV7-3 and TRBJ2-5, with D possibly called TRBD1 or TRBD2 (5 bases each). The V end was cut by 4 bases, the J end by 3 bases, with 9 bases between. The CDR3 length is 13 residues. In germline, CDR1 is SGHTA, CDR2 FQGTGA. The CDR3 loop is CASSSGRKETQYF. The CDR3 DNA follows: TGTGCCAGCAGCTCGGGACGGAAAGAGACCCAGTACTTC. Full variable domain (missing parts from reference TRBV7-3 and TRBJ2-5): GAGVSQTPSNKVTEKGKYVELRCDPISGHTALYWYRQSLGQGPEFLIYFQGTGAADDSGLPNDRFFAVRPEGSVSTLKIQRTERGDSAVYLCASSSGRKETQYFGPGTRLLVL.

This chain joins TRBV21-1 and TRBJ2-1; TRBD2 is taken as the D call from the table, unchecked against the DNA. TRBV21-1 is described as a pseudogene. This CDR3 comprises 17 residues. The CDR3 loop reads CASSNGVQRASYNEQFF. The CDR3 DNA reads as TGTGCCAGCAGCAATGGGGTCCAGCGGGCTTCCTACAATGAGCAGTTCTTC.

The chain has TRBV19 and TRBJ2-2; the match to TRBD2 covers 8 bases. Germline loops: CDR1 LNHDA, CDR2 SQIVND (reference sequence). The length of the CDR3 is 15 residues. With 7 bases clipped from V and 9 bases from J, the junction kept 13 bases outside the gene matches. CDR3 nucleotides: TGTGCCAGTATCAGCCACTCGGGGGGGAACCGGGAGCTGTTTTTT. Its translation is CASISHSGGNRELFF.

The V call is TRBV19, the J call TRBJ1-2, with a weak D call TRBD1 (5 bases). V lost 6 bases to trimming and J lost 4 bases, with 18 bases between them. Looked up from germline, CDR1 is LNHDA and CDR2 is SQIVND (reference sequence). CDR3 size: 15 residues. CDR3 region: CASRNPGRSTYGYTF. The CDR3, as DNA: TGTGCCAGTAGAAACCCGGGACGGAGCACCTATGGCTACACCTTC.

This rearrangement joins TRBV6-1 to TRBJ2-7, with D possibly being TRBD1 or TRBD2 (5 bases each). Between the trimmed V and J ends, which lost 0 bases and 5 bases, there was a span of 17 bases. CDR1 MNHNS and CDR2 SASEGT come from the germline V gene. CDR3 length: 16 residues. The CDR3 here is CASSEALGTLRNEQYV. The CDR3 DNA reads as TGTGCCAGCAGTGAAGCTTTGGGGACGTTGAGGAACGAGCAGTACGTC.

V is TRBV6-1 and J is TRBJ2-1; 8 positions match TRBD2. The trim removed 3 bases at V and 7 bases at J, leaving 11 bases unmatched. The CDR3 has 16 amino acids. The V gene's germline CDR1 is MNHNS and CDR2 SASEGT. This CDR3 is CASSEYGTRGFNEQFF. CDR3 DNA: TGTGCCAGCAGTGAGTACGGGACTAGGGGTTTTAATGAGCAGTTCTTC.

The CDR3 DNA sequence: TGCGCCAGCAGCTTGGAACCAGGGACAACTGGGGCCAACGTCCTGACTTTC. It yields the protein CASSLEPGTTGANVLTF. The chain uses TRBV5-1 and TRBJ2-6; D might be TRBD1 (6 bases). Germline assignment: CDR1 SGHRS and CDR2 YFSETQ. V was cut by 0 bases and J by 2 bases, with 12 bases left in between. The CDR3 runs 17 residues.

The rearrangement uses TRBV3-1 (or the pseudogene TRBV3-2) and TRBJ2-1; tentative D call: TRBD1 (5 bases). Germline CDR1 is LGHDT and CDR2 is YNNKEL (reference sequence). Trimming removed 5 bases at V and 10 bases at J, with 12 bases between. The CDR3 sequence is 12 residues long. Written as DNA, the CDR3 is TGTGCCAGCAGCGTAACCCGACAGGAGCAGTTCTTC. Amino acid sequence: CASSVTRQEQFF.

The rearrangement links TRBV19 to TRBJ1-1, with D tentatively TRBD1 (6 bases). Deletions cut 6 bases from V and 0 bases from J, with 11 bases between. CDR3 length: 14 amino acids. Germline CDR1 reads LNHDA; CDR2 reads SQIVND (reference sequence). The CDR3 spells CASSPRGLNTEAFF. The CDR3 bases are TGTGCCAGTAGCCCCCGGGGGCTGAACACTGAAGCTTTCTTT.

The V gene is TRBV6-5, the J gene TRBJ1-5; a weak D match, TRBD1 (5 bases). The V end was cut by 6 bases, the J end by 2 bases, with 14 bases between. This CDR3 has 15 amino acids. From germline, CDR1 is MNHEY and CDR2 SVGAGI. CDR3 loop: CASSSTLTGNQPQHF. In DNA, the CDR3 is TGTGCCAGCAGCTCGACATTGACAGGCAATCAGCCCCAGCATTTT.

This chain connects TRBV7-2 to TRBJ1-2; 7 bases fit TRBD1. The junction had 12 bases not matched to a gene; V was cut back by 4 bases and J by 7 bases. Per the germline V gene, CDR1 is SGHTA and CDR2 is FQGNSA. The CDR3 is 15 residues long. Here the CDR3 reads CASSSPIDRVSGYTF. The CDR3 region has the DNA TGTGCCAGCAGCTCGCCGATTGACAGGGTATCTGGCTACACCTTC.

The chain carries TRBV5-4 and TRBJ1-1, with D uncertain. V lost 4 bases and J lost 0, with 13 bases in between. The CDR3 totals 15 residues. CDR1 SGHNT and CDR2 YYREEE come from the germline V gene (reference sequence). The CDR3 region is CASSKGGQLNTEAFF. CDR3 DNA sequence: TGTGCCAGCAGCAAGGGAGGGCAGTTGAACACTGAAGCTTTCTTT.

This clone was picked up one time. CDR3 DNA sequence: TGTGCCAGCAGTTTGCCCAAGGGGGCTGAAGCTTTCTTT. Its protein product is CASSLPKGAEAFF. This chain uses TRBV12-3 or TRBV12-4 with TRBJ1-1; TRBD1 is a possible D gene (6 bases). Trimming removed 3 bases from V and 6 bases from J, with 11 bases in between. This CDR3 spans 13 amino acids.

Only one count was recorded for this clone. The genes are TRBV7-9 and TRBJ2-1, with D possibly matching TRBD2 (5 bases). Trimming stripped 4 bases from V and 4 bases from J, with 11 bases between. The CDR3 is 14 amino acids. CDR1 is SEHNR and CDR2 is FQNEAQ in the germline V gene (reference sequence). CDR3 sequence (DNA): TGTGCCAGCAGCTCGGGGTGGGCATACAATGAGCAGTTCTTC. It codes for CASSSGWAYNEQFF.

This clone was picked up a small number of times. This same CDR3 is encoded by further DNA sequences in the sample. The CDR3, as DNA: TGTGCCAGCAGTGAATCACTAGCGGGAGATAATGAGCAGTTCTTC. Translating gives CASSESLAGDNEQFF. The chain is built from TRBV25-1 and TRBJ2-1; 11 nucleotides match TRBD2. In germline, CDR1 is MGHDK, CDR2 SYGVNS. The CDR3 runs 15 residues. J lost 7 bases, V lost 1 base, and 3 bases had no gene match.

This clone was seen only a few times. The rearrangement uses TRBV12-3 or TRBV12-4 and TRBJ2-7; D is ambiguous. With 6 bases removed from V and 2 bases from J, the gap between germline ends came to 8 bases. The CDR3 spans 12 residues. The CDR3 sequence is CASSPRTYEQYV. For the CDR3, the DNA is TGTGCCAGCAGCCCCAGGACCTACGAGCAGTACGTC.

The V and J genes are TRBV18 and TRBJ2-1; 7 bases match TRBD2. The CDR3 contains 17 residues. After removal of 3 bases from V and 8 bases from J, the junction contained 16 bases not matched to a gene. Germline CDR1 KGHSH, CDR2 LQKENI. CDR3 in DNA: TGTGCCAGCTCACCCCCGGTAGGCGGGAGTGGGGAGGATGAGCAGTTCTTC. Its translation is CASSPPVGGSGEDEQFF.

This clone was counted a few times. The chain is built from TRBV21-1 and TRBJ2-7. TRBV21-1 is a pseudogene locus. This CDR3 is 16 amino acids long. CDR3: CASSGDSKGAPYEQYV. The CDR3 DNA sequence: TGTGCCAGCAGCGGTGACAGCAAGGGAGCCCCCTACGAGCAGTACGTC.

The chain combines TRBV7-2 with TRBJ1-5; D unclear. The CDR3 totals 14 residues. CDR1 is SGHTA and CDR2 is FQGNSA in the germline V gene. Deletions cut 2 bases from V and 7 bases from J, with 12 bases between. The CDR3 DNA reads as TGTGCCAGCAGCTTACACGGGCATGGGCAGCCCCAGCATTTT. Translation: CASSLHGHGQPQHF.

V usage is TRBV28 and J usage is TRBJ1-2, with a tentative D call TRBD1 (6 bases). The CDR3 is 14 residues long. V gave up 2 bases and J gave up 4 bases, with 11 bases separating them. CDR1 MDHEN and CDR2 SYDVKM come from the germline V gene. The CDR3 nucleotides are TGTGCCAGCAGTTTAGCTACAGGGACCTATGGCTACACCTTC. This gives the protein CASSLATGTYGYTF.

The chain employs TRBV27 and TRBJ2-5; D remains unclear. The V end was cut by 5 bases, the J end by 4 bases, with 23 bases between. Germline CDR1 MNHEY, CDR2 SMNVEV (reference sequence). This CDR3 is built from 17 residues. CDR3 in DNA: TGTGCCAGCAGTCCGACGACTTACTATACCCTTTCAGAGACCCAGTACTTC. Its protein is CASSPTTYYTLSETQYF.

This clone was observed a single time. This rearrangement joins TRBV7-2 to TRBJ1-3, with D tentatively TRBD1 (6 bases). The ends were cut back, 5 bases at V and 4 bases at J, with 15 bases in the middle. Germline CDR1 SGHTA, CDR2 FQGNSA. The CDR3 extends over 15 amino acids. CDR3 residues: CASSADRNRGNTIYF. DNA for the CDR3: TGTGCCAGCAGCGCCGACAGGAACAGGGGAAACACCATATATTTT.

This clone has only a few counts. J is TRBJ2-5 and V is TRBV20-1, with 7 bases aligning to TRBD2. CDR1 is DFQATT and CDR2 is SNEGSKA in the germline V gene (reference sequence). V lost 3 bases, J lost 10 bases, and 5 bases stayed unmatched. This CDR3 has 11 amino acids. CDR3 amino acids: CSASASSGQYF. The DNA for the CDR3 is TGCAGTGCTAGTGCCTCTAGCGGCCAGTACTTC.

This clone appeared a single time. The genes are TRBV5-6 and TRBJ2-3, with TRBD2 identical over 7 bases. V lost 1 base and J lost 0; bases outside the gene matches: 11. The CDR3 covers 18 residues. Germline V CDR1 and CDR2: SGHDT, YYEEEE. CDR3 protein: CASSLSAGATTSTDTQYF. CDR3 nucleotides: TGTGCCAGCAGCTTGTCTGCGGGAGCTACCACTAGCACAGATACGCAGTATTTT.